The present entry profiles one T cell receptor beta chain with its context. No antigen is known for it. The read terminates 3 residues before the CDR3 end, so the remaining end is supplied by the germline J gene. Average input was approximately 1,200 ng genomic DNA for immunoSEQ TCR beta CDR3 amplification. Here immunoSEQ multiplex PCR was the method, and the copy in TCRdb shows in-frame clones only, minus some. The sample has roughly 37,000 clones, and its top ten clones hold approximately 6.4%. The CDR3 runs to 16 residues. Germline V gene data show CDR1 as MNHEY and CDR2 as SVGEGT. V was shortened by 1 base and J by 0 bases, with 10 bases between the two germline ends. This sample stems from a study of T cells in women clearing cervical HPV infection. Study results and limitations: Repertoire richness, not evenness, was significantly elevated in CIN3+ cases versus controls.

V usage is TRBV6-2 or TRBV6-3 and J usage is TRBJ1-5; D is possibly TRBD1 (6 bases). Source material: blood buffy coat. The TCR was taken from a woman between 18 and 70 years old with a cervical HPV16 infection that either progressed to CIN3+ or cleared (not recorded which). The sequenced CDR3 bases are TGTGCCAGCAGTTACTGGTCAGGGGATAGCAATCAGCCC. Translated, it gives CASSYWSGDSNQP. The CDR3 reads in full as CASSYWSGDSNQPQHF.